This T cell receptor (beta chain) was sequenced during a study of shared clonotypes between healthy human individuals (dated by TCRdb to the early 2020s). Regarding the research as a whole: A few men and a couple of women, aged 18 to 49 years, made up the cohort. For each donor, CD4 naive and CD4 memory were each given three plates, CD8 naive was given two plates, and CD8 memory was given one plate. Blood TCR repertoires of several healthy adults were deeply sequenced to estimate repertoire size and the extent of clonotype sharing between individuals. To increase sequencing depth and limit assay-specific biases, TCR repertoire library preparation and sequencing were carried out by different laboratories using diverse techniques. Leukapheresis yielded between about 0.85 and 10 billion PBMCs per donor. The full study reports these points: Sampling was restricted to blood, and TCR repertoires in tissue are likely to differ from TCR repertoires in blood. Approximately 4.8% of naive CD4, 3.5% of naive CD8, approximately 2.2% of memory CD4, and about 0.4% of memory CD8 clonotypes were shared across four donors. Estimated clonotype richness was generally larger for naive than for memory subsets. Rarefaction of sorted-subset datasets indicated incomplete sequencing despite the large sequencing depth. The small number of donors limited the genetic and exposure-history diversity represented. Pairwise subsampling led to the expectation that sequencing depth would affect the degree of clonotype sharing among donors. Higher generation probabilities were observed for clonotypes shared by all four sorted-subset donors than for non-shared clonotypes.

This clone was seen a single time. It has no known antigen specificity. The record has no base qualities; no much larger clone is one base away. The donors were healthy, HIV-negative adults who had no recently reported acute infections or vaccinations. Every donor was a Caucasian adult living in Nashville, Tennessee, USA. Magnetic negative selection was used to enrich CD4+ T cells, after which naive cells were positively selected on CD45RA and the negative fraction became the memory subset. After blood collection by leukapheresis, PBMCs were isolated using Ficoll-Histopaque density gradient centrifugation and then cryopreserved in the vapor phase of liquid nitrogen. Analytical flow cytometry was used to check the purity and quantity of every magnetically sorted T cell population. Genomic DNA was isolated from every sorted fraction and measured by UV absorbance on a Nanodrop 2000c. The germline V gene provides CDR1 SGHDT and CDR2 YYEEEE. Cut back by 5 bases and 2 bases, the V and J ends lie 23 bases apart. The CDR3 covers 17 residues, taking in both the cysteine and the phenylalanine. Kept here is only the CDR3 DNA, which spans 51 bases and is read in frame from base 1.

Using the deep immunoSEQ assay, multiplex PCR amplified TCR CDR3 regions from genomic DNA. For each cell subset, the extracted genomic DNA was distributed evenly across all wells of several immunoSEQ 96-well plates, and each plate served as one replicate. For sorted subsets, approximately 200 ng of genomic DNA, equivalent to 25,000 to 35,000 T cell genomes, went into each replicate PCR. Purified libraries were measured with a Qubit 3.0 fluorometer, size-checked on a Bioanalyzer 2100, and measured again with the KAPA Library Quantification kit. Every immunoSEQ 96-well plate was sequenced on a dedicated single-read 150-cycle Illumina NextSeq 550 flow cell. Turning to the authors' computational methods: The immunoSEQ output contained only junctional sequences without quality scores, so filtering could not match that applied to full-length reads. To assign V/J genes and CDR3, sequences were annotated using PyIR, a Python wrapper for IgBLAST v1.9, with IMGT germline references. Reads with weak V/J assignments (E-value above 1e-6), missing CDR3, stop codons, out-of-frame junctions, or ambiguous translated residues were removed. V3J clonotypes were defined as sequences sharing an identical inferred V gene, J gene, and CDR3 amino acid sequence. Percentage overlap between repertoires was calculated by dividing the number of shared unique clonotypes by the size of the smaller repertoire. Three approaches were used to assess repertoire richness: RTK rarefaction, the Chao1 estimator, and Recon v2.1 estimates of unobserved clonotypes. Generation probabilities were computed with OLGA for all TCRbeta clonotypes obtained by the gDNA method from several donors. TCRdb stores this immuneACCESS table with in-frame sequences only. Part of the clones is absent; in the studies checked, under half of the shortfall reflects unresolved V genes, and no reason is known for the rest. V and J calls and clone size are given by that table; D and trimming were obtained from the DNA. The sample table contains approximately 2.3 million clones; only one count was recorded for 85% to 95% of them. About 0.37% of the sample comes from the top ten.

The chain is encoded by TRBV5-6 joined to TRBJ2-7; too little of a D gene remains to name it. Sequenced sample: naive CD4+ T cells from PBMCs. Per the publication, the cell subset or site label means: CD45RA+ positively selected. The sequence came from a young man in good health. Some clones in this sample may be carry-over from other donors' samples. The CDR3 amino acid sequence is: CASSLPGFGARTYEQYF. The DNA is as follows: TGTGCCAGCAGTCTCCCCGGCTTCGGAGCGAGAACCTACGAGCAGTACTTC.